A single sample gave rise to the 25 T cell receptor beta chains below, sequenced in a study of OX40 agonist ivuxolimab in advanced cancers. Clones were read by immunoSEQ multiplex PCR, and TCRdb kept only the in-frame ones, dropping some. Of tens of thousands of clones listed, roughly 89% are singletons. This specimen was CD4+ or CD8+ T cells sorted from blood, taken in a trial of the OX40 agonist ivuxolimab. These receptors were collected from an adult with an advanced solid tumor such as melanoma, head and neck, liver or kidney cancer.

The rearrangement uses TRBV10-3 and TRBJ1-2, with D hard to call. Germline V lookup: CDR1 ENHRY, CDR2 SYGVKD. V lost 2 bases to trimming and J lost 8 bases, with 9 bases between them. The CDR3 contains 12 residues. CDR3 loop: CAISETAGGYTF. CDR3 bases: TGTGCCATCAGTGAGACAGCGGGAGGCTACACCTTC.

The J gene is TRBJ2-1, the V gene TRBV19; 10 bases align to TRBD1. The CDR3 totals 15 residues. Trimming removed 6 bases from V and 3 bases from J; junction bases left unmatched: 5. Looked up from germline, CDR1 is LNHDA and CDR2 is SQIVND (reference sequence). The CDR3 DNA reads TGTGCCAGTAGCCTGACAGGGGGCAACTACAATGAGCAGTTCTTC. Translated, it gives CASSLTGGNYNEQFF.

This clone was found a few times. The V and J genes are TRBV6-6 and TRBJ1-1; D not certain. With 2 bases removed from V and 0 bases from J, the gap between germline ends came to 10 bases. CDR1 is MNHNY, CDR2 SVGAGI, per germline (reference sequence). The CDR3 contains 15 residues. The CDR3 nucleotides are TGTGCCAGCAGTTACGGTGGGTACATGAACACTGAAGCTTTCTTT. Translation gives CASSYGGYMNTEAFF.

The chain joins TRBV5-1 to TRBJ1-4; D remains ambiguous. Germline assignment: CDR1 SGHRS and CDR2 YFSETQ. The germline V and J ends were trimmed by 5 bases and 0 bases, with 8 bases remaining between them. The CDR3 runs 14 residues. The CDR3 spells CASRAAATNEKLFF. Here the CDR3 DNA reads TGCGCCAGCAGAGCGGCCGCAACTAATGAAAAACTGTTTTTT.

This clone was counted between two and nine times. This chain uses TRBV7-9 with TRBJ2-3, with 7 nucleotides matching TRBD2. Germline values: CDR1 SEHNR, CDR2 FQNEAQ (reference sequence). V shed 6 bases, J shed 1 base, and the junction held 7 bases outside the gene matches. CDR3 length equals 15 residues. The DNA for the CDR3 is TGTGCCAGCAGGGGTGGACTAGGGCGCACAGATACGCAGTATTTT. Amino acids: CASRGGLGRTDTQYF.

The chain recombines TRBV4-2 with TRBJ2-2; 12 positions agree with TRBD2. J lost 6 bases, V lost 3 bases, and 8 bases had no gene match. The length of the CDR3 is 17 residues. Germline-derived CDR1 and CDR2 are LGHNA and YNFKEQ. Here the CDR3 DNA reads TGTGCCAGCAGCCACGGGAGACTAGCGGGAGTTTCCGGGGAGCTGTTTTTT. As protein: CASSHGRLAGVSGELFF.

The chain carries TRBV6-1 and TRBJ2-7; maybe TRBD1 (6 bases). This CDR3 has 12 amino acids. Germline V gene data show CDR1 as MNHNS and CDR2 as SASEGT. The ends were cut back, 4 bases at V and 2 bases at J, with 6 bases in the middle. CDR3 DNA sequence: TGTGCCAGCAGTGGACAGGCCTACGAGCAGTACGTC. Residues: CASSGQAYEQYV.

The chain has TRBV28 and TRBJ1-5; 7 nucleotides agree with TRBD1. The CDR3 covers 16 residues. The germline V gene has CDR1 MDHEN and CDR2 SYDVKM. Losses at the gene ends were 5 bases for V and 3 bases for J; bases not matched to a gene: 10. The CDR3 nucleotides are TGTGCCAGCAGTCCCCTAACAGGGGCACTCAATCAGCCCCAGCATTTT. Translating it yields CASSPLTGALNQPQHF.

The chain carries TRBV7-9 and TRBJ2-1; 7 nucleotides agree with TRBD2. V lost 3 bases and J lost 15; bases outside the gene matches: 23. The CDR3 runs to 17 residues. Germline values: CDR1 SEHNR, CDR2 FQNEAQ (reference sequence). The CDR3 sequence: CASSFRGTGGRPPQRFF. The CDR3, as DNA: TGTGCCAGCAGCTTTAGAGGGACGGGCGGGAGACCCCCCCAACGGTTCTTC.

The rearrangement joins TRBV6-1 to TRBJ1-1; 8 positions agree with TRBD1. V lost 3 bases and J lost 2; bases outside the gene matches: 2. Looked up from germline, CDR1 is MNHNS and CDR2 is SASEGT. The CDR3 is 14 residues long. The CDR3, as DNA: TGTGCCAGCAGTGAGGGGACAGGTAACACTGAAGCTTTCTTT. Translation: CASSEGTGNTEAFF.

The chain recombines TRBV11-2 with TRBJ2-2; TRBD2 agrees at 10 bases. Trimming cost V 5 bases and J 4 bases; bases outside gene matches: 4. The germline V gene has CDR1 SGHAT and CDR2 FQNNGV. The CDR3 contains 15 residues. For the CDR3, the DNA is TGTGCCAGCAGCCCTCAGCGGGGGGGCACCGGGGAGCTGTTTTTT. Residues: CASSPQRGGTGELFF.

The rearrangement uses TRBV7-2 and TRBJ1-2; no clear D gene. Trimming shortened V by 6 bases and J by 1 base, and 9 bases separated the two germline ends. The CDR3 is 13 amino acids. CDR1 and CDR2 from the germline V gene are SGHTA and FQGNSA. CDR3 coding DNA: TGTGCCAGCAGTATGGACGGTAACTATGGCTACACCTTC. Translating it yields CASSMDGNYGYTF.

The rearrangement uses TRBV5-1 and TRBJ2-3; 13 nucleotides match TRBD2. The CDR3 is 17 residues long. Germline trimming cut 4 bases from V and 3 bases from J; bases unmatched to any gene: 8. Germline lookup yields CDR1 SGHRS and CDR2 YFSETQ. The CDR3 DNA is TGCGCCAGCAGCCCGGGGACTAGCGGGGACTTTACAGATACGCAGTATTTT. It translates to CASSPGTSGDFTDTQYF.

A single count supports this clone. V and J are TRBV9 and TRBJ2-5, with D possibly TRBD2 on 6 matching bases. The CDR3 runs to 15 residues. Trimming took off 0 bases at V and 5 bases at J, with 14 bases between the two ends. CDR1 and CDR2 from the germline V gene are SGDLS and YYNGEE. The CDR3 sequence is CASSVGLGAGETQYF. The CDR3 nucleotides are TGTGCCAGCAGCGTAGGGCTTGGGGCGGGGGAGACCCAGTACTTC.

As concerns this clone: Germline is not matched at one junction end, which may reflect a read error. This sequence joins TRBV2 and TRBJ1-3, with unresolved D. CDR1 SNHLY and CDR2 FYNNEI come from the germline V gene. The CDR3 is 13 residues long. The CDR3 DNA reads TGTGGCAGCGGGTCCAGCCCTGGAAACACCATATATTTT. The encoded protein is CGSGSSPGNTIYF.

This rearrangement joins TRBV14 to TRBJ2-2; no definite D call. Trimming stripped 2 bases from V and 8 bases from J, with 9 bases between. The germline CDR1 and CDR2 sequences are SGHDN and FVKESK. This CDR3 is built from 13 residues. The CDR3 here is CASSQSLKGELFF. As DNA, the CDR3 is TGTGCCAGCAGCCAAAGTCTGAAAGGGGAGCTGTTTTTT.

The chain couples TRBV15 to TRBJ2-7; TRBD2 matches 13 bases. Germline V gene sequence: CDR1 LNHNV, CDR2 YYDKDF (reference sequence). The junction had 6 bases not matched to a gene; V was cut back by 1 base and J by 6 bases. CDR3 length: 16 residues. The CDR3 loop is CATSRGGTSGRVEQYF. The CDR3 DNA reads as TGTGCCACCAGCAGAGGAGGTACTAGCGGGAGGGTCGAGCAGTACTTC.

The chain uses TRBV2 and TRBJ2-5, with D maybe TRBD2 (7 bases). There are 15 residues in the CDR3. V dropped 8 bases and J dropped 3 bases, with 19 bases sitting between them. From germline, CDR1 is SNHLY and CDR2 FYNNEI. CDR3: CASGGRLAVEETQYF. CDR3 coding DNA: TGTGCCAGCGGGGGCCGTCTAGCGGTGGAAGAGACCCAGTACTTC.

J is TRBJ2-2 and V is TRBV19, with D perhaps assigned TRBD1 or TRBD2 (6 bases each). Germline lookup yields CDR1 LNHDA and CDR2 SQIVND (reference sequence). The V gene lost 3 bases and the J gene lost 4 bases, with 12 bases spanning the gap. The CDR3 contains 15 residues. CDR3 sequence reads: CASSMGGAGTGELFF. The CDR3 DNA follows: TGTGCCAGTAGTATGGGGGGCGCGGGCACCGGGGAGCTGTTTTTT.

The chain carries TRBV28 and TRBJ1-5; D possibly corresponds to TRBD1 (5 bases). Germline assignment: CDR1 MDHEN and CDR2 SYDVKM. The germline V and J ends were trimmed by 2 bases and 3 bases, with 11 bases remaining between them. The CDR3 sequence is 15 residues long. For the CDR3, the DNA is TGTGCCAGCAGTTTAGGACAAGCCGCCAATCAGCCCCAGCATTTT. Translation gives CASSLGQAANQPQHF. Full variable domain (rest looked up from reference TRBV28 and TRBJ1-5): DVKVTQSSRYLVKRTGEKVFLECVQDMDHENMFWYRQDPGLGLRLIYFSYDVKMKEKGDIPEGYSVSREKKERFSLILESASTNQTSMYLCASSLGQAANQPQHFGDGTRLSIL.

This chain uses TRBV18 with TRBJ1-1; D may be TRBD1 (6 bases). CDR3 size: 13 residues. V lost 3 bases, J lost 1 base, and 6 bases lay in between. Germline V gene lookup returns CDR1 KGHSH and CDR2 LQKENI. CDR3 sequence (DNA): TGTGCCAGCTCACCGACAGGGAACACTGAAGCTTTCTTT. This gives the protein CASSPTGNTEAFF.

The chain has TRBV5-1 and TRBJ2-3, with TRBD2 identical over 13 bases. Trimming cost V 3 bases and J 2 bases; bases outside gene matches: 3. The CDR3 length is 16 residues. CDR1 and CDR2 from the germline V gene are SGHRS and YFSETQ. CDR3 in amino acids: CASSSGLAGDTDTQYF. CDR3 nucleotides: TGCGCCAGCAGCTCCGGACTAGCGGGGGACACAGATACGCAGTATTTT.

This clone showed up just a few times. The chain couples TRBV9 to TRBJ1-1; D might be TRBD1 (5 bases). The CDR3 is made up of 15 amino acids. Deletions cut 2 bases from V and 1 base from J, with 12 bases between. Germline V gene lookup returns CDR1 SGDLS and CDR2 YYNGEE. The CDR3 region is CASSVGNRPNTEAFF. In nucleotides, the CDR3 is TGTGCCAGCAGCGTTGGTAACAGGCCGAACACTGAAGCTTTCTTT.

V usage is TRBV7-9 and J usage is TRBJ1-4; D ambiguous. CDR3 length: 14 amino acids. Deletions cut 1 base from V and 4 bases from J, with 7 bases between. Per germline, CDR1 SEHNR and CDR2 FQNEAQ (reference sequence). CDR3 sequence reads: CASSLGSRNEKLFF. The DNA of the CDR3 is TGTGCCAGCAGCTTAGGCTCCCGTAATGAAAAACTGTTTTTT.

This clone was seen only once. The CDR3 DNA reads TGTGCCAGCAGTCCCCTTGACAGGGGGCAAAAATCCTACGAGCAGTACTTC. Translated, it gives CASSPLDRGQKSYEQYF. The chain recombines TRBV27 with TRBJ2-7, with 10 bases identical to TRBD1. The V segment lost 5 bases and the J segment 1 base; nucleotides outside the gene matches: 11. Germline V CDR1 and CDR2: MNHEY, SMNVEV (reference sequence). There are 17 residues in the CDR3.